The next 7 T cell receptor beta chains were all read from a single sample in a study of blood T cell repertoires in COVID-19. TCRdb's copy holds only in-frame clones and misses some; the assay was immunoSEQ multiplex PCR. The sample has fewer than 200,000 clones; more than 60% are singletons. Sample: peripheral blood. The receptors stem from a man in his 70s with acute or convalescent COVID-19.

V gene TRBV10-1 combines with J gene TRBJ2-2, with unresolved D. There are 13 residues in the CDR3. CDR1 is WNHNN, CDR2 SYGVQD, per germline (reference sequence). Trimming removed 4 bases from V and 2 bases from J, with 5 bases in between. CDR3 sequence: CASSAVNTGELFF. CDR3 coding DNA: TGCGCCAGCAGTGCTGTTAACACCGGGGAGCTGTTTTTT.

This chain links TRBV28 with TRBJ2-1; TRBD2 aligns across 11 bases. V shed 8 bases and J 4 bases; nucleotides not matched to a gene: 4. The germline gives CDR1 MDHEN, CDR2 SYDVKM. There are 14 residues in the CDR3. The CDR3 here is CASVSGREYNEQFF. The DNA of the CDR3 is TGTGCCAGCGTTAGCGGGAGGGAATACAATGAGCAGTTCTTC.

The rearrangement uses TRBV28 and TRBJ2-2; 8 nucleotides line up with TRBD1. The CDR3 runs 14 residues. Germline V gene sequence: CDR1 MDHEN, CDR2 SYDVKM. The V and J ends lost 10 bases and 3 bases, in that order; junction bases with no gene match: 7. This CDR3 is CATRGQAYTGELFF. The CDR3, as DNA: TGTGCCACCAGGGGACAGGCCTACACCGGGGAGCTGTTTTTT. Full variable domain (remainder filled in from reference TRBV28 and TRBJ2-2): DVKVTQSSRYLVKRTGEKVFLECVQDMDHENMFWYRQDPGLGLRLIYFSYDVKMKEKGDIPEGYSVSREKKERFSLILESASTNQTSMYLCATRGQAYTGELFFGEGSRLTVL.

The chain employs TRBV18 and TRBJ1-2; no reliable D call. V dropped 0 bases and J dropped 3 bases, with 11 bases sitting between them. The germline V gene encodes CDR1 KGHSH and CDR2 LQKENI. The CDR3 is made up of 15 amino acids. The DNA for the CDR3 is TGTGCCAGCTCACCACCTACTAGGTCTGACTATGGCTACACCTTC. Its translation is CASSPPTRSDYGYTF.

This chain uses TRBV7-2 with TRBJ2-5; D ambiguous. Trimming took 5 bases from V and 0 from J, leaving 10 bases between them. This CDR3 has 14 residues. Germline CDR1 and CDR2: SGHTA and FQGNSA. CDR3 nucleotide sequence: TGTGCCAGCAGCCCAACCTACTACCAAGAGACCCAGTACTTC. It yields the protein CASSPTYYQETQYF.

Notes on this clone: At the DNA level, this CDR3 is encoded by other sequences in the same sample as well. This sequence joins TRBV5-4 and TRBJ1-1; tentatively, D is TRBD1 (6 bases). The V and J ends lost 0 bases and 4 bases respectively, with 13 bases between them. Per the germline V gene, CDR1 is SGHNT and CDR2 is YYREEE (reference sequence). The CDR3 sequence is 15 residues long. The CDR3 DNA is TGTGCCAGCAGCTTGGGTGGGGGCTGGGGCACTGAAGCTTTCTTT. It translates to CASSLGGGWGTEAFF.

The sample holds one count of this clone. This chain joins TRBV4-3 and TRBJ2-2, with D possibly TRBD2 on 6 matching bases. V was cut by 4 bases and J by 2 bases, with 14 bases left in between. The CDR3 runs 16 residues. Germline CDR1 is LGHNA and CDR2 is YSLEER. CDR3 protein: CASSRGTPPNTGELFF. In DNA, the CDR3 is TGCGCCAGCAGCCGGGGGACTCCGCCCAACACCGGGGAGCTGTTTTTT.